The 3 T cell receptor beta chains below all came from one sample that was sequenced in a study of T cell repertoires in MIS-A myocarditis. TCRdb keeps only in-frame clones here, not all; method: immunoSEQ multiplex PCR. The sample includes about 6,600 clones, around 84% seen only once; the top ten take approximately 19%. Sample: right inferior lung lobe tissue obtained at autopsy. The receptor source for this set is a man between 18 and 35 years old with fulminant myocarditis from multisystem inflammatory syndrome in adults (MIS-A) after COVID-19.

In this sample, this clone turned up a few times. This chain connects TRBV4-2 to TRBJ2-7; a weak D match, TRBD2 (5 bases). Per the germline V gene, CDR1 is LGHNA and CDR2 is YNFKEQ. The V gene lost 0 bases and the J gene lost 4 bases, with 10 bases spanning the gap. CDR3 size: 14 residues. The CDR3 sequence is CASSQDRGIYEQYF. The DNA for the CDR3 is TGTGCCAGCAGCCAAGATCGAGGGATATACGAGCAGTACTTC.

This rearrangement joins TRBV25-1 to TRBJ1-2; D is unclear. CDR1 and CDR2 (germline): MGHDK, SYGVNS. This CDR3 comprises 14 residues. Trimming removed 3 bases from V and 2 bases from J, with 10 bases in between. The DNA of the CDR3 is TGTGCCAGCAGTGAGGCGCCAGACAACTATGGCTACACCTTC. This gives the protein CASSEAPDNYGYTF.

This clone came up a few times. This chain joins TRBV5-1 and TRBJ2-2, with 7 bases matching TRBD1. CDR3 length: 15 residues. Trimming removed 1 base from V and 6 bases from J; junction bases left unmatched: 6. Germline V gene sequence: CDR1 SGHRS, CDR2 YFSETQ. The CDR3 sequence is CASSLNTGESGELFF. In nucleotides, the CDR3 is TGCGCCAGCAGCTTGAATACAGGGGAATCCGGGGAGCTGTTTTTT. Full variable domain (missing parts from reference TRBV5-1 and TRBJ2-2): KAGVTQTPRYLIKTRGQQVTLSCSPISGHRSVSWYQQTPGQGLQFLFEYFSETQRNKGNFPGRFSGRQFSNSRSEMNVSTLELGDSALYLCASSLNTGESGELFFGEGSRLTVL.